These T cell receptor beta chains were read from a single sample in a study of neurological immune-mediated disorders. MiXCR, run by TCRdb on the 5' RACE reads, gives a single entry per CDR3 protein. In the table there are roughly 71,000 distinct CDR3 sequences, around 3.9% of which are singletons. The source material was PBMCs. The receptors were sampled from a man aged 25-40 years with multiple sclerosis. Both conserved end residues are part of each CDR3. Fields, in order: D gene, J gene, V gene, clone size, CDR3 protein, CDR3 DNA. D genes are given only for firm matches. The listing skips clone size in some rows; elsewhere it reads once, few, many or a size class.

d_gene: TRBD2
j_gene: TRBJ2-3
v_gene: TRBV7-2
abundance: few
CDR3aa: CASSRRGGTSGPTDTQYF
CDR3nt: TGTGCCAGCAGCCGAAGAGGGGGGACTAGCGGTCCCACAGATACGCAGTATTTT

d_gene: NA
j_gene: TRBJ2-3
v_gene: TRBV10-2
abundance: many
CDR3aa: CASSDRGYTDTQYF
CDR3nt: TGCGCCAGCAGTGATAGGGGGTACACAGATACGCAGTATTTT

d_gene: NA
j_gene: TRBJ1-2
v_gene: TRBV7-9
abundance: few
CDR3aa: CASSSRVGPGYGYTF
CDR3nt: TGTGCCAGCAGCTCAAGGGTAGGCCCCGGCTATGGCTACACCTTC

d_gene: TRBD1
j_gene: TRBJ2-2
v_gene: TRBV5-1
abundance: many
CDR3aa: CASSPPGGEGTGELFF
CDR3nt: TGCGCCAGCAGCCCCCCAGGGGGCGAAGGTACCGGGGAGCTGTTTTTT

d_gene: TRBD1
j_gene: TRBJ1-5
v_gene: TRBV12-3/TRBV12-4
abundance: few
CDR3aa: CASSPGQGVQPQNF
CDR3nt: TGTGCCAGCAGTCCGGGACAGGGGGTTCAGCCCCAGAATTTT

d_gene: TRBD1
j_gene: TRBJ2-3
v_gene: TRBV7-2
abundance: many
CDR3aa: CASSFTGQGTDTQYF
CDR3nt: TGTGCCAGCAGCTTCACGGGACAGGGCACAGATACGCAGTATTTT

d_gene: NA
j_gene: TRBJ2-3
v_gene: TRBV7-6
abundance: many
CDR3aa: CASSPLLDATQYF
CDR3nt: TGTGCCAGCAGCCCCCTCTTAGACGCTACGCAGTATTTT

d_gene: NA
j_gene: TRBJ2-1
v_gene: TRBV7-2
abundance: NA
CDR3aa: CASSLEASWGEQFF
CDR3nt: TGTGCCAGCAGCTTAGAAGCTTCGTGGGGTGAGCAGTTCTTC

d_gene: TRBD2
j_gene: TRBJ2-5
v_gene: TRBV20-1
abundance: NA
CDR3aa: CSARFPPEGGGGLETQYF
CDR3nt: TGCAGTGCTAGATTCCCCCCGGAGGGCGGGGGGGGTCTCGAGACCCAGTACTTC

d_gene: TRBD1
j_gene: TRBJ1-2
v_gene: TRBV4-3
abundance: many
CDR3aa: CASSQDRQGGSYGYTF
CDR3nt: TGCGCCAGCAGCCAAGATCGGCAGGGGGGTAGCTATGGCTACACCTTC

d_gene: NA
j_gene: TRBJ2-3
v_gene: TRBV6-5
abundance: many
CDR3aa: CASSYSKSRDTQYF
CDR3nt: TGTGCCAGCAGTTACTCGAAATCCCGGGATACGCAGTATTTT

d_gene: TRBD1
j_gene: TRBJ1-6
v_gene: TRBV25-1
abundance: many
CDR3aa: CASSDPAGGRGSPLHF
CDR3nt: TGTGCCAGCAGTGACCCCGCAGGGGGAAGGGGTTCACCCCTCCACTTT

d_gene: NA
j_gene: TRBJ2-5
v_gene: TRBV5-1
abundance: many
CDR3aa: CASSPNRRETQYF
CDR3nt: TGCGCCAGCAGCCCGAACCGTCGGGAGACCCAGTACTTC

d_gene: NA
j_gene: TRBJ2-3
v_gene: TRBV12-3/TRBV12-4
abundance: many
CDR3aa: CASSLISGFADTQYF
CDR3nt: TGTGCCAGCAGTTTAATATCAGGGTTCGCAGATACGCAGTATTTT

d_gene: NA
j_gene: TRBJ2-7
v_gene: TRBV5-1
abundance: many
CDR3aa: CASSGVLPYEQYF
CDR3nt: TGCGCCAGCAGTGGGGTTCTACCCTACGAGCAGTACTTC

d_gene: NA
j_gene: TRBJ2-3
v_gene: TRBV4-1
abundance: many
CDR3aa: CASSQALTGTDTQYF
CDR3nt: TGCGCCAGCAGCCAAGCTTTGACGGGCACAGATACGCAGTATTTT

d_gene: NA
j_gene: TRBJ2-1
v_gene: TRBV20-1
abundance: many
CDR3aa: CSAYNNEQFF
CDR3nt: TGCAGTGCTTACAACAATGAGCAGTTCTTC

d_gene: NA
j_gene: TRBJ1-5
v_gene: TRBV5-5
abundance: few
CDR3aa: CASSLWGYSNQPQNF
CDR3nt: TGTGCCAGCAGCTTGTGGGGTTATAGCAATCAGCCCCAGAATTTT

d_gene: TRBD1
j_gene: TRBJ2-1
v_gene: TRBV6-1
abundance: many
CDR3aa: CASSETEGGHEQFF
CDR3nt: TGTGCCAGCAGTGAAACTGAAGGGGGCCATGAGCAGTTCTTC

d_gene: NA
j_gene: TRBJ1-1
v_gene: TRBV10-3
abundance: many
CDR3aa: CAITEQVKTEAFF
CDR3nt: TGTGCCATCACGGAACAGGTCAAAACTGAAGCTTTCTTT

d_gene: NA
j_gene: TRBJ2-1
v_gene: TRBV20-1
abundance: many
CDR3aa: CSARDLGGYNEQFF
CDR3nt: TGCAGTGCTAGAGATCTTGGCGGATACAATGAGCAGTTCTTC

d_gene: TRBD2
j_gene: TRBJ2-7
v_gene: TRBV5-5
abundance: many
CDR3aa: CASSLVGTRSYEQYF
CDR3nt: TGTGCCAGCAGCTTGGTCGGGACTAGATCCTACGAGCAGTACTTC

d_gene: TRBD2
j_gene: TRBJ2-5
v_gene: TRBV2
abundance: many
CDR3aa: CASSEVSGGAETQYF
CDR3nt: TGTGCCAGCAGTGAAGTGAGCGGGGGGGCCGAGACCCAGTACTTC

d_gene: NA
j_gene: TRBJ1-1
v_gene: TRBV5-1
abundance: many
CDR3aa: CASSRLWDGGTEAFF
CDR3nt: TGCGCCAGCAGCCGGCTCTGGGACGGCGGGACTGAAGCTTTCTTT

d_gene: NA
j_gene: TRBJ2-7
v_gene: TRBV7-9
abundance: many
CDR3aa: CASSLGQNEQYF
CDR3nt: TGTGCCAGCAGCCTCGGACAGAACGAGCAGTACTTC

d_gene: NA
j_gene: TRBJ2-2
v_gene: TRBV4-1
abundance: many
CDR3aa: CASSRDYDGPGELFF
CDR3nt: TGCGCCAGCAGCCGAGATTACGATGGCCCCGGGGAGCTGTTTTTT

d_gene: NA
j_gene: TRBJ1-5
v_gene: TRBV7-9
abundance: many
CDR3aa: CASSLGGPLSNQPQHF
CDR3nt: TGTGCCAGCAGCTTAGGAGGACCACTATCCAATCAGCCCCAGCATTTT

d_gene: NA
j_gene: TRBJ2-7
v_gene: TRBV7-6
abundance: many
CDR3aa: CASSLAGSSIQFYEQYF
CDR3nt: TGTGCCAGCAGCTTAGCGGGGAGTAGTATCCAGTTTTACGAGCAGTACTTC

d_gene: NA
j_gene: TRBJ1-3
v_gene: TRBV5-1
abundance: many
CDR3aa: CASSYDYNSGNTIYF
CDR3nt: TGCGCCAGCAGCTACGATTACAACTCTGGAAACACCATATATTTT

d_gene: TRBD1
j_gene: TRBJ2-5
v_gene: TRBV5-1
abundance: many
CDR3aa: CASSWQGVQETQYF
CDR3nt: TGCGCCAGCAGCTGGCAGGGGGTTCAAGAGACCCAGTACTTC

d_gene: NA
j_gene: TRBJ1-5
v_gene: TRBV5-1
abundance: few
CDR3aa: CASSLDGSDQPQNF
CDR3nt: TGCGCCAGCAGCTTGGATGGCAGCGATCAGCCCCAGAATTTT

d_gene: NA
j_gene: TRBJ2-5
v_gene: TRBV10-3
abundance: NA
CDR3aa: CAISESEALGETQYF
CDR3nt: TGTGCCATCAGTGAGTCGGAGGCACTGGGAGAGACCCAGTACTTC

d_gene: NA
j_gene: TRBJ2-7
v_gene: TRBV20-1
abundance: many
CDR3aa: CSAERPTGSSYEQYF
CDR3nt: TGCAGTGCTGAGAGGCCTACAGGGAGCTCCTACGAGCAGTACTTC

d_gene: TRBD1
j_gene: TRBJ2-7
v_gene: TRBV7-2
abundance: NA
CDR3aa: CASSKRDSSYEQYF
CDR3nt: TGTGCCAGCAGCAAGAGGGACAGCTCCTACGAGCAGTACTTC

d_gene: TRBD2
j_gene: TRBJ2-5
v_gene: TRBV20-1
abundance: many
CDR3aa: CSARGTSGGEDQETQYF
CDR3nt: TGCAGTGCTCGAGGGACTAGCGGGGGGGAAGACCAAGAGACCCAGTACTTC

d_gene: NA
j_gene: TRBJ2-5
v_gene: TRBV5-1
abundance: many
CDR3aa: CASSFRDWAQETQYF
CDR3nt: TGCGCCAGCAGCTTCCGGGACTGGGCCCAAGAGACCCAGTACTTC

d_gene: TRBD1
j_gene: TRBJ1-1
v_gene: TRBV20-1
abundance: many
CDR3aa: CSASPTGANTEAFF
CDR3nt: TGCAGTGCTAGCCCGACAGGGGCGAACACTGAAGCTTTCTTT

d_gene: NA
j_gene: TRBJ2-7
v_gene: TRBV5-1
abundance: many
CDR3aa: CASSLAAASYEQYF
CDR3nt: TGCGCCAGCAGCTTGGCGGCAGCCTCCTACGAGCAGTACTTC

d_gene: TRBD1
j_gene: TRBJ2-7
v_gene: TRBV6-5
abundance: NA
CDR3aa: CASRIPGQGHGEQYF
CDR3nt: TGTGCCAGCAGGATACCGGGACAGGGTCACGGCGAGCAGTACTTC

d_gene: NA
j_gene: TRBJ2-1
v_gene: TRBV20-1
abundance: many
CDR3aa: CSARFSGHNEQFF
CDR3nt: TGCAGTGCTAGATTTTCTGGACACAATGAGCAGTTCTTC

d_gene: NA
j_gene: TRBJ1-1
v_gene: TRBV20-1
abundance: many
CDR3aa: CSARGRGGHTEAFF
CDR3nt: TGCAGTGCTAGAGGGAGGGGAGGACACACTGAAGCTTTCTTT

d_gene: NA
j_gene: TRBJ2-3
v_gene: TRBV14
abundance: many
CDR3aa: CASSQVATDTQYF
CDR3nt: TGTGCCAGCAGCCAAGTTGCCACAGATACGCAGTATTTT

d_gene: NA
j_gene: TRBJ2-7
v_gene: TRBV6-2/TRBV6-3
abundance: many
CDR3aa: CASSYLVGRTTYEQYF
CDR3nt: TGTGCCAGCAGTTATTTGGTCGGCAGGACAACCTACGAGCAGTACTTC

d_gene: TRBD2
j_gene: TRBJ2-3
v_gene: TRBV7-2
abundance: many
CDR3aa: CASSLESGGGARGPDTQYF
CDR3nt: TGTGCCAGCAGCTTAGAGAGTGGCGGGGGGGCGAGAGGGCCAGATACGCAGTATTTT

d_gene: NA
j_gene: TRBJ1-2
v_gene: TRBV5-6
abundance: many
CDR3aa: CASSLTADIKGYTF
CDR3nt: TGTGCCAGCAGCTTGACAGCGGATATAAAGGGCTACACCTTC

d_gene: NA
j_gene: TRBJ2-1
v_gene: TRBV12-5
abundance: many
CDR3aa: CASGLEGGVYEQFF
CDR3nt: TGTGCTAGTGGTTTGGAGGGGGGAGTCTATGAGCAGTTCTTC

d_gene: NA
j_gene: TRBJ2-7
v_gene: TRBV6-1
abundance: NA
CDR3aa: CASSESPVSSYEQYF
CDR3nt: TGTGCCAGCAGTGAATCCCCAGTCAGCTCCTACGAGCAGTACTTC

d_gene: NA
j_gene: TRBJ2-7
v_gene: TRBV4-1
abundance: many
CDR3aa: CASSPPIGYEQYF
CDR3nt: TGCGCCAGCAGCCCACCGATCGGATACGAGCAGTACTTC

d_gene: TRBD2
j_gene: TRBJ2-2
v_gene: TRBV30
abundance: many
CDR3aa: CAWSVPRGLATGELFF
CDR3nt: TGTGCCTGGAGTGTACCCCGAGGACTAGCAACCGGGGAGCTGTTTTTT

d_gene: TRBD2
j_gene: TRBJ2-5
v_gene: TRBV4-1
abundance: many
CDR3aa: CASSQNLVTSGGASETQYF
CDR3nt: TGCGCCAGCAGCCAAAATCTAGTGACTAGCGGGGGGGCCTCGGAGACCCAGTACTTC

d_gene: NA
j_gene: TRBJ1-1
v_gene: TRBV6-5
abundance: many
CDR3aa: CASSYLQGNTEAFF
CDR3nt: TGTGCCAGCAGTTACTTACAGGGGAACACTGAAGCTTTCTTT

d_gene: NA
j_gene: TRBJ2-1
v_gene: TRBV20-1
abundance: many
CDR3aa: CSARGLQTSDNEQFF
CDR3nt: TGCAGTGCTAGAGGTTTACAGACGAGTGACAATGAGCAGTTCTTC

d_gene: NA
j_gene: TRBJ1-5
v_gene: TRBV27
abundance: many
CDR3aa: CASSLGIVQPQHF
CDR3nt: TGTGCCAGCAGTTTGGGTATAGTACAGCCCCAGCATTTT

d_gene: NA
j_gene: TRBJ2-1
v_gene: TRBV6-2/TRBV6-3
abundance: many
CDR3aa: CASSYSVSSYNEQFF
CDR3nt: TGTGCCAGCAGTTACTCGGTCAGCTCCTACAATGAGCAGTTCTTC

d_gene: TRBD2
j_gene: TRBJ2-7
v_gene: TRBV4-1
abundance: many
CDR3aa: CASRPTMRGIYEQYF
CDR3nt: TGCGCCAGCAGACCCACTATGCGGGGGATCTACGAGCAGTACTTC

d_gene: NA
j_gene: TRBJ1-5
v_gene: TRBV5-1
abundance: many
CDR3aa: CASSLGDGSNQPQHF
CDR3nt: TGCGCCAGCAGCTTGGGGGATGGTTCGAATCAGCCCCAGCATTTT

d_gene: NA
j_gene: TRBJ2-5
v_gene: TRBV9
abundance: many
CDR3aa: CASSVTGIMETQYF
CDR3nt: TGTGCCAGCAGCGTTACAGGGATTATGGAGACCCAGTACTTC

d_gene: NA
j_gene: TRBJ1-6
v_gene: TRBV27
abundance: many
CDR3aa: CASSLRRNNSPLNF
CDR3nt: TGTGCCAGCAGTTTGCGCAGGAATAATTCACCCCTCAACTTT

d_gene: NA
j_gene: TRBJ2-7
v_gene: TRBV5-1
abundance: many
CDR3aa: CASSLALRGNEQYF
CDR3nt: TGCGCCAGCAGCTTGGCGTTAAGGGGGAACGAGCAGTACTTC

d_gene: TRBD1
j_gene: TRBJ1-5
v_gene: TRBV5-6
abundance: few
CDR3aa: CASSYGQGLFQPQHF
CDR3nt: TGTGCCAGCAGCTATGGACAGGGGTTGTTTCAGCCCCAGCATTTT